This TCR beta chain was found in a study of T cells in Graves' hyperthyroidism and ophthalmopathy. The study, taken as a whole, reports: Clonotypes that were expanded in thyroid above 0.001 mostly appeared in blood too.

Based on clinical symptoms, serum thyroxine and TRAb, thyroid ultrasound and orbital computed tomography, diagnoses were reached. When hyperthyroidism was first diagnosed, the blood sample was taken, preceding any ophthalmopathy symptoms. This clonotype has a handful of counts. Its antigen is not identified. TCR beta CDR3 region amplification was performed from RNA transcripts. With the HTBI primer set, the TCR CDR3 went through a first round of RT-PCR. A single record per CDR3 protein comes from TCRdb applying MiXCR to the multiplex PCR reads. This sample has some 400,000 distinct CDR3 sequences, with approximately 13% found just once. Sequenced input: blood. The receptor's source is a man in his thirties or forties with Graves' hyperthyroidism that later progressed to Graves' ophthalmopathy.

The CDR3: CARSISHPVLSSNLSYEQYF. The CDR3 nucleotides are TGCGCCAGATCGATAAGCCACCCGGTCTTAAGTAGCAATCTTTCCTACGAGCAGTACTTC. This sequence joins TRBV4-1 and TRBJ2-7; D is unclear. V lost 9 bases and J lost 1, with 34 bases in between. The germline gives CDR1 MGHRA, CDR2 YSYEKL. The CDR3 consists of 20 residues.